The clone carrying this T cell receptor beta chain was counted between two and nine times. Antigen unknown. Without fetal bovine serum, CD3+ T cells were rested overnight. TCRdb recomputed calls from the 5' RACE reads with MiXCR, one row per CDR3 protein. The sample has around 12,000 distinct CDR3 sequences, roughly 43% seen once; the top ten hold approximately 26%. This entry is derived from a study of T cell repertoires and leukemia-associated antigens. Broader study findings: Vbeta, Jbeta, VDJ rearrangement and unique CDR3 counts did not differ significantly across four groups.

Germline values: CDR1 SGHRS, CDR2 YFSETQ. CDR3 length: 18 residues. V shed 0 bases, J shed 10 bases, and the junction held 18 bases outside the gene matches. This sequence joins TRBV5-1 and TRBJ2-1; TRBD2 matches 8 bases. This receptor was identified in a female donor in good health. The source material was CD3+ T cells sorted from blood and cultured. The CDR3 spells CASSLAPTVVAGNEEQFF. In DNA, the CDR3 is TGCGCCAGCAGCTTGGCCCCCACGGTGGTAGCGGGAAACGAGGAGCAGTTCTTC.